This T cell receptor beta chain was recorded in a study of T-cell memory formation after mild COVID-19. Study-wide context: In these data, TCR clusters were largely donor specific. Points from the study as a whole: Those CD4+ clones that contracted were mainly in CM and EM (CD8+ ones in EMRA). Day 15 to 85 contractors were CD4/CD8 balanced; later expanders leaned CD4+.

cDNA libraries for TCR alpha and TCR beta, carrying sample barcodes and UMIs, came from 5'RACE with constant-segment primers. Each CDR3 protein gets one entry after TCRdb re-called the 5' RACE reads with MiXCR. The repertoire has some 120,000 distinct CDR3 sequences, 15% to 20% of them found once; the top ten carry roughly 13%. There are a few counts of this clonotype. Its target is unknown. CDR1 SGHVS and CDR2 FNYEAQ come from the germline V gene. J lost 0 bases, V lost 0 bases, and 4 bases had no gene match. This CDR3 is built from 16 residues. The clonotype originates from an adult woman who had mild COVID-19 (a few samples of this study predate the infection). Cell type and time point are not known. The sequenced material came from PBMCs or a T cell subset sorted from them (not recorded which). The chain recombines TRBV7-6 with TRBJ2-7; 8 nucleotides align to TRBD2. In DNA, the CDR3 is TGTGCCAGCAGCTTAGCGCCGGGGGGGAGCTCCTACGAGCAGTACTTC. Its protein is CASSLAPGGSSYEQYF.